The clone carrying this TCR beta chain was found many times. Its antigen remains unidentified. The data originate from a study of T cells in Graves' hyperthyroidism and ophthalmopathy. This sample holds PBMCs from under 11 ml fresh peripheral blood. Regarding the study as a whole: Most clonotypes expanded in thyroid above 0.001 were likewise present in blood.

V shed 6 bases and J 1 base; nucleotides not matched to a gene: 16. Per the germline V gene, CDR1 is MDHEN and CDR2 is SYDVKM. CDR3 size: 18 residues. RNA transcripts were the template for amplifying TCR beta CDR3 regions. During a first-round RT-PCR of the TCR CDR3, the HTBI primer set was used. Via MiXCR, TCRdb re-called the multiplex PCR reads, giving one row per CDR3 protein. The sample holds over 500,000 distinct CDR3 sequences, about 16% seen once. The rearrangement uses TRBV28 and TRBJ2-7, with 9 bases aligning to TRBD2. Sample: blood. The source is a woman in her twenties or thirties with Graves' ophthalmopathy. The CDR3 DNA reads as TGTGCCAGCAGCTATACTTGGGGCGGGAGGGCCGGGTCCTACGAGCAGTACTTC. Translated: CASSYTWGGRAGSYEQYF. The variable domain in full, completed from reference TRBV28 and TRBJ2-7, reads DVKVTQSSRYLVKRTGEKVFLECVQDMDHENMFWYRQDPGLGLRLIYFSYDVKMKEKGDIPEGYSVSREKKERFSLILESASTNQTSMYLCASSYTWGGRAGSYEQYFGPGTRLTVT.